Listed below are T cell receptor beta chains from one sample, sequenced in a study of T cell changes during pregnancy in multiple sclerosis. Assay: immunoSEQ multiplex PCR; the TCRdb copy retains only in-frame clones and omits some. This table has approximately 29,000 clones, roughly 89% appearing once. The sequenced sample was CD4+ T cells from peripheral blood mononuclear cells, obtained in the second trimester of pregnancy. The source is a female donor with multiple sclerosis, enrolled in a pregnancy study. CDR3s include the opening cysteine and the closing phenylalanine or tryptophan. Fields, in order: V gene, clone size, J gene, CDR3 protein. Size is stated for part of the rows, as once, few or many counts, or as a class when the clone is expanded.

TRBV19	-	TRBJ1-2	CASVPRADTLRINYGYTF
TRBV5-4	-	TRBJ1-2	CASSLEGNYGYTF
TRBV5-1	-	TRBJ2-1	CASSSSGGAYNEQFF
TRBV5-4	-	TRBJ1-6	CASSLGAGEYNSPLHF
TRBV2	-	TRBJ1-1	CASSDGGATFF
TRBV30	once	TRBJ2-7	CAWSEYYEQYF
TRBV5-1	-	TRBJ2-3	CASSETGADTQYF
TRBV4-1	-	TRBJ1-2	CASSLRTGGSPGYTF
TRBV2	-	TRBJ2-1	CASSEWDRGGDEQFF
TRBV10-2	-	TRBJ2-3	CASLARGGATDTQYF
TRBV6-1	-	TRBJ1-4	CASSESRQAPNEKLFF
TRBV5-4	once	TRBJ2-1	CASSPDRGNEQFF
TRBV11-3	-	TRBJ2-1	CASSLARGTNEQFF
TRBV28	-	TRBJ2-7	CASSRRAYEQYF
TRBV9	-	TRBJ1-1	CASSVAGGEAFF
TRBV9	-	TRBJ1-1	CASSVAGDTEAFF
TRBV5-1	-	TRBJ1-6	CASSFISSGNSPLHF
TRBV7-9	once	TRBJ1-1	CASSLDAGNTEAFF
TRBV28	once	TRBJ2-7	CASSSPGLAGARYSREQYF
TRBV6-5	-	TRBJ1-6	CASSNNRGSPLHF
TRBV18	-	TRBJ2-2	CASSPSGQGAWTGELFF
TRBV5-6	-	TRBJ2-1	CASSLVGTSLLYNEQFF
TRBV12-5	-	TRBJ2-7	CASGPSGTPYEQYF
TRBV5-6	-	TRBJ2-3	CASSVRRATDTQYF
TRBV5-1	-	TRBJ1-4	CASSLASTNEKLFF
TRBV5-1	-	TRBJ1-2	CASSWGHEVGAGYTF
TRBV7-2	-	TRBJ2-5	CASSLGLFETQYF
TRBV27	-	TRBJ2-6	CASSLLGAGANVLTF
TRBV30	-	TRBJ2-1	CAWSRGGSYNEQFF
TRBV11-2	-	TRBJ2-1	CASSLGPRDEQFF
TRBV6-1	-	TRBJ1-1	CASSYLQGNTEAFF
TRBV5-1	-	TRBJ2-1	CASSQRQSAGNEQFF
TRBV19	-	TRBJ1-5	CASTLTGLARQPQHF
TRBV11-3	-	TRBJ2-7	CASSPGGADSYEQYF
TRBV6-1	-	TRBJ1-1	CASSAPAGTPVEAFF
TRBV28	-	TRBJ1-2	CASSLPGGHYGYTF
TRBV5-4	-	TRBJ1-6	CASSGTENYNSPLHF